What follows are 8 T cell receptor beta chains derived from one specimen sequenced in a study of yellow fever vaccine responses in identical twins. A single record per CDR3 protein comes from TCRdb applying MiXCR to the RT-PCR reads. The data contain 20,000 to 25,000 distinct CDR3 sequences, over 70% of them singletons. The sequences come from T cells from blood (PBMCs), unsorted or a sorted subset (not recorded which), collected before or after yellow fever vaccination (not recorded which). Source of these receptors: a woman aged 18-29 years who received the yellow fever vaccine.

This sequence joins TRBV20-1 and TRBJ1-4; perhaps TRBD1 as D (5 bases). Trimming left V 6 bases short and J 5 bases short, with 16 bases between. CDR1 is DFQATT and CDR2 is SNEGSKA in the germline V gene (reference sequence). This CDR3 comprises 14 residues. CDR3: CSARQQAPNEKLFF. In nucleotides, the CDR3 is TGCAGTGCAAGGCAACAGGCCCCCAATGAAAAACTGTTTTTT.

CDR3 loop: CASSIDRVNQPQHF. CDR3 in DNA: TGTGCCAGCAGCATAGACAGGGTCAATCAGCCCCAGCATTTT. This rearrangement joins TRBV12-3 or TRBV12-4 to TRBJ1-5; 7 bases are shared with TRBD1. CDR3 length: 14 residues. Germline trimming cut 6 bases from V and 3 bases from J; bases unmatched to any gene: 5.

This chain joins TRBV23-1 and TRBJ1-5; D unresolved. TRBV23-1 is identified as an open reading frame with a role that is uncertain. The CDR3 length is 11 residues. The ends were cut back, 1 base at V and 10 bases at J, with 5 bases in the middle. CDR3 loop: CASSQWGPQHF. As DNA, the CDR3 is TGCGCCAGCAGTCAATGGGGACCCCAGCATTTT.

This clonotype has only a few counts. The chain carries TRBV3-1 and TRBJ1-2; D might be TRBD1 (5 bases). CDR3 size: 14 residues. Trimming stripped 6 bases from V and 0 bases from J, with 11 bases between. Germline lookup yields CDR1 LGHDT and CDR2 YNNKEL (reference sequence). Written as DNA, the CDR3 is TGTGCCAGCAGTGGGGGAACCGCTAACTATGGCTACACCTTC. It is translated as CASSGGTANYGYTF.

The chain is built from TRBV14 and TRBJ2-5; D unclear. Germline lookup yields CDR1 SGHDN and CDR2 FVKESK. The CDR3 loop spans 12 amino acids. Trimming took 1 base from V and 5 from J, leaving 5 bases between them. The DNA of the CDR3 is TGTGCCAGCAGCCAAGTTTCTGAGACCCAGTACTTC. This gives the protein CASSQVSETQYF.

This clonotype has more than one count but fewer than ten. The V call is TRBV24-1, the J call TRBJ1-5; the D is unclear. The CDR3 consists of 12 residues. The germline V gene encodes CDR1 KGHDR and CDR2 SFDVKD. Trimming shortened V by 4 bases and J by 4 bases, and 4 bases separated the two germline ends. CDR3 bases: TGTGCCACCAGTGACCCAAATCAGCCCCAGCATTTT. As protein: CATSDPNQPQHF.

The V and J genes are TRBV20-1 and TRBJ1-1, with D possibly being TRBD1 (5 bases). There are 15 residues in the CDR3. V was shortened by 0 bases and J by 0 bases, with 11 bases between the two germline ends. CDR1 and CDR2 from the germline V gene are DFQATT and SNEGSKA (reference sequence). The CDR3 DNA is TGCAGTGCTAGAGATGGGGCAGGCTTGAACACTGAAGCTTTCTTT. This codes for CSARDGAGLNTEAFF.

The V gene is TRBV14, the J gene TRBJ2-3; 8 bases fit TRBD2. V was clipped by 4 bases and J by 2 bases; unmatched bases: 5. CDR1 is SGHDN and CDR2 is FVKESK in the germline V gene. The CDR3 extends over 15 amino acids. The CDR3 spells CASSPSAGDTDTQYF. The DNA of the CDR3 is TGTGCCAGCAGCCCATCAGCGGGGGACACAGATACGCAGTATTTT.